What follows are 23 T cell receptor beta chains derived from one specimen sequenced in a study of vaccination effects on CD4 cells after COVID-19. These receptors are not linked to any known antigen. Some clones are missing from TCRdb's copy, which holds only in-frame ones; the method was immunoSEQ multiplex PCR. The top ten clones hold roughly 8.8% of a sample with about 45,000 clones, around 70% of them seen once. The culture ran for nine to eleven days, and then CD4+ T cells were isolated. The sequences come from CD4+ T cells from PBMCs cultured without peptide, collected before COVID-19 vaccination. These receptors all come from a human donor who had a prior SARS-CoV-2 infection.

J is TRBJ2-1 and V is TRBV11-2; D might be TRBD2 (5 bases). The germline V and J ends were trimmed by 5 bases and 8 bases, with 16 bases remaining between them. Germline lookup yields CDR1 SGHAT and CDR2 FQNNGV. The CDR3 is 14 amino acids. CDR3 sequence (DNA): TGTGCCAGCAGCCCAGAACTAGTGACGTATGAGCAGTTCTTC. Translated, it gives CASSPELVTYEQFF.

This clone was detected only once. The chain combines TRBV5-6 with TRBJ1-1; TRBD1 is a possible D gene (5 bases). Per the germline V gene, CDR1 is SGHDT and CDR2 is YYEEEE. This CDR3 has 15 residues. V lost 4 bases and J lost 0, with 13 bases in between. The CDR3 spells CASSPDGHLNTEAFF. The DNA for the CDR3 is TGTGCCAGCAGCCCGGACGGACATCTGAACACTGAAGCTTTCTTT.

The chain joins TRBV2 to TRBJ2-1, with a weak D call TRBD1 (6 bases). This CDR3 is 17 amino acids long. V was clipped by 6 bases and J by 9 bases, with 27 bases between them. Germline lookup yields CDR1 SNHLY and CDR2 FYNNEI. CDR3 in DNA: TGTGCCAGCAGGTGGTCATTGAGTGGGGGCGCGGGTGGTGAGCAGTTCTTC. Amino acid sequence: CASRWSLSGGAGGEQFF.

The gene calls are TRBV18 and TRBJ1-1; maybe TRBD1 (5 bases). V shed 4 bases and J shed 4 bases, with 16 bases lying between them. Per germline, CDR1 KGHSH and CDR2 LQKENI. The CDR3 sequence is 15 residues long. The CDR3 protein is CASSQGPDEGTEAFF. Written as DNA, the CDR3 is TGTGCCAGCTCACAGGGGCCTGACGAGGGCACTGAAGCTTTCTTT.

This sequence joins TRBV20-1 and TRBJ2-5, with D perhaps TRBD2 (7 bases). From germline, CDR1 is DFQATT and CDR2 SNEGSKA (reference sequence). There are 11 residues in the CDR3. The chain's CDR3 is CSARGRETQYF. Here the CDR3 DNA reads TGCAGCGCGCGGGGGCGGGAGACCCAGTACTTC.

The chain carries TRBV19 and TRBJ2-7; perhaps TRBD1 as D (6 bases). Trimming left V 6 bases short and J 7 bases short, with 19 bases between. The CDR3 extends over 14 amino acids. In germline, CDR1 is LNHDA, CDR2 SQIVND (reference sequence). Here the CDR3 reads CASRRDHRAGEQYF. CDR3 DNA: TGTGCCAGTAGACGCGATCACAGGGCAGGAGAGCAGTACTTC.

The chain uses TRBV6-5 and TRBJ2-3; D remains unclear. CDR1 and CDR2 from the germline V gene are MNHEY and SVGAGI. The CDR3 covers 14 residues. V lost 2 bases to trimming and J lost 5 bases, with 11 bases between them. The CDR3 loop reads CASSYQSKQDTQYF. CDR3 DNA: TGTGCCAGCAGTTACCAGTCCAAGCAAGATACGCAGTATTTT.

A note on this clone: Germline is not matched at one junction end, which may reflect a read error. The chain links TRBV7-7 to TRBJ2-7; weak D call: TRBD1 (5 bases). The V gene's germline CDR1 is SSHAT and CDR2 FNYEAQ (reference sequence). The length of the CDR3 is 16 residues. In nucleotides, the CDR3 is TGTGCTAGCAGACGAGCTTGGGGCCCAGATTCCTACGAGCAGTACTTC. This encodes CASRRAWGPDSYEQYF.

V and J are TRBV6-6 and TRBJ1-3, with 9 bases matching TRBD1. The CDR3 extends over 18 amino acids. V lost 6 bases to trimming and J lost 0 bases; unmatched junction nucleotides: 12. Germline assignment: CDR1 MNHNY and CDR2 SVGAGI (reference sequence). CDR3 DNA: TGTGCCAGCAGCCGAAAGGGACAGGGCCTACACTCTGGAAACACCATATATTTT. Amino acids: CASSRKGQGLHSGNTIYF.

J is TRBJ1-5 and V is TRBV18; D ambiguous. The ends were cut back, 4 bases at V and 0 bases at J, with 7 bases in the middle. CDR3 length: 14 amino acids. Per the germline V gene, CDR1 is KGHSH and CDR2 is LQKENI. CDR3 in amino acids: CASSRGYSNQPQHF. CDR3 bases: TGTGCCAGCTCACGGGGATATAGCAATCAGCCCCAGCATTTT.

The rearrangement joins TRBV9 to TRBJ2-4; the D gene is possibly TRBD1 (6 bases). V lost 3 bases and J lost 9, with 13 bases in between. This CDR3 spans 13 amino acids. From germline, CDR1 is SGDLS and CDR2 YYNGEE. CDR3 sequence reads: CASSATGRTIQYF. The CDR3 coding sequence is TGTGCCAGCAGCGCCACAGGGCGGACCATTCAGTACTTC.

J is TRBJ2-1 and V is TRBV5-1; TRBD2 matches at 11 bases. The V gene end was trimmed by 4 bases and the J gene end by 4 bases; junction bases not matched to a gene: 10. CDR1 is SGHRS and CDR2 is YFSETQ in the germline V gene. The CDR3 consists of 17 residues. This chain's CDR3 is CASSIGIAGGRYNEQFF. The DNA for the CDR3 is TGCGCCAGCAGCATTGGGATAGCGGGGGGGCGGTACAATGAGCAGTTCTTC.

This clone has a single count. The chain is built from TRBV7-2 and TRBJ1-1; D possibly corresponds to TRBD1 (5 bases). V was pared by 5 bases and J by 1 base, with 11 bases between. The CDR3 is 14 residues long. Germline CDR1 is SGHTA and CDR2 is FQGNSA. The CDR3 sequence is CASSPGGANTEAFF. CDR3 nucleotides: TGTGCCAGCAGCCCCGGAGGGGCGAACACTGAAGCTTTCTTT.

This chain links TRBV19 with TRBJ1-1; D gene ambiguous. The CDR3 is 15 amino acids. Per germline, CDR1 LNHDA and CDR2 SQIVND (reference sequence). The ends were cut back, 2 bases at V and 1 base at J, with 11 bases in the middle. Here the CDR3 DNA reads TGTGCCAGTAGTATACCGACGGGGTCGAACACTGAAGCTTTCTTT. It is translated as CASSIPTGSNTEAFF.

This clone has more than one count but fewer than ten. This chain connects TRBV24-1 to TRBJ2-2, with 7 bases matching TRBD1. Germline V CDR1 and CDR2: KGHDR, SFDVKD. V shed 3 bases, J shed 1 base, and the junction held 4 bases outside the gene matches. The CDR3 is 16 residues long. CDR3 in DNA: TGTGCCACCAGTGATACATGGGACAGGAACACCGGGGAGCTGTTTTTT. Amino acid sequence: CATSDTWDRNTGELFF.

This clone was observed a handful of times. This rearrangement joins TRBV7-9 to TRBJ2-2; D is tentatively TRBD1 or TRBD2 (5 bases each). Germline V lookup: CDR1 SEHNR, CDR2 FQNEAQ (reference sequence). V was clipped by 1 base and J by 6 bases, with 9 bases between them. This CDR3 region has 14 residues. The CDR3 loop is CASSLDWGSGELFF. The CDR3, as DNA: TGTGCCAGCAGCTTAGATTGGGGGTCCGGGGAGCTGTTTTTT.

CDR3 bases: TGTGCCAGCAGCTTATTAAGAGAGACCCAGTACTTC. This sequence encodes CASSLLRETQYF. The chain couples TRBV7-2 to TRBJ2-5; D uncertain. There are 12 residues in the CDR3. Germline CDR1 SGHTA, CDR2 FQGNSA. V dropped 2 bases and J dropped 4 bases, with 5 bases sitting between them.

This clone was counted between two and nine times. CDR3 protein: CASSLWDRDTIYEQYF. The CDR3 DNA follows: TGTGCCAGCAGCCTGTGGGACAGGGACACGATCTACGAGCAGTACTTC. The genes are TRBV4-2 and TRBJ2-7; 9 bases line up with TRBD1. The CDR3 loop spans 16 amino acids. V lost 4 bases and J lost 3; bases outside the gene matches: 10. From germline, CDR1 is LGHNA and CDR2 YNFKEQ.

The chain recombines TRBV18 with TRBJ2-6; 7 bases map to TRBD1. Germline V gives CDR1 KGHSH, CDR2 LQKENI. Trimming took 2 bases from V and 0 from J; bases not matched to a gene: 19. The CDR3 length is 22 residues. The CDR3 loop is CASSPALQGTIKFSSGANVLTF. CDR3 nucleotide sequence: TGTGCCAGCTCACCAGCTCTACAGGGGACGATCAAATTTAGCTCTGGGGCCAACGTCCTGACTTTC.

The V gene is TRBV7-6, the J gene TRBJ2-6, with D hard to call. Germline V gene data show CDR1 as SGHVS and CDR2 as FNYEAQ. V was clipped by 1 base and J by 0 bases, with 7 bases between them. The CDR3 is 16 residues long. For the CDR3, the DNA is TGTGCCAGCAGCTTAGGGACGAGCTCTGGGGCCAACGTCCTGACTTTC. This encodes CASSLGTSSGANVLTF.

The genes are TRBV11-3 and TRBJ1-2; D is unresolved. The ends were cut back, 0 bases at V and 4 bases at J, with 9 bases in the middle. CDR1 SGHNT and CDR2 YENEEA come from the germline V gene. The CDR3 runs 14 residues. This chain's CDR3 is CASSLEWPAYGYTF. The CDR3 DNA reads TGTGCCAGCAGCTTAGAGTGGCCAGCCTATGGCTACACCTTC. The whole variable domain, remainder taken from reference TRBV11-3 and TRBJ1-2, is EAGVVQSPRYKIIEKKQPVAFWCNPISGHNTLYWYLQNLGQGPELLIRYENEEAVDDSQLPKDRFSAERLKGVDSTLKIQPAELGDSAVYLCASSLEWPAYGYTFGSGTRLTVV.

The chain employs TRBV29-1 and TRBJ1-2, with unresolved D. Germline V lookup: CDR1 SQVTM, CDR2 ANQGSEA. CDR3 length: 15 residues. V lost 5 bases to trimming and J lost 7 bases, with 23 bases between them. The CDR3 nucleotides are TGCAGCGTTCGGTATAGTCCAGGTCATTACGGTGGCTACACCTTC. This translates into CSVRYSPGHYGGYTF.

This chain links TRBV20-1 with TRBJ2-2; 15 bases are shared with TRBD2. Germline-derived CDR1 and CDR2 are DFQATT and SNEGSKA (reference sequence). The CDR3 totals 18 residues. V shed 3 bases, J shed 3 bases, and the junction held 8 bases outside the gene matches. DNA for the CDR3: TGCAGTGCTAGTACACAAGGACTAGCGGGGGGGTACACCGGGGAGCTGTTTTTT. It specifies CSASTQGLAGGYTGELFF.